This passage covers 19 T cell receptor beta chains from one sample sequenced in a study of cytomegalovirus exposure and HLA in healthy donors. With 60 Vbeta and 13 Jbeta primers, the PCR was carried out. Here immunoSEQ multiplex PCR was the method, and the copy in TCRdb shows in-frame clones only, minus some. The repertoire includes approximately 130,000 clones, roughly 85% of them detected once, and approximately 1.1% sits in the top ten. Sequencing input: PBMCs. These receptors originate from a boy aged 5 to 17 in good health and CMV-seronegative.

The chain is built from TRBV7-2 and TRBJ2-1, with 7 nucleotides matching TRBD2. The germline V gene encodes CDR1 SGHTA and CDR2 FQGNSA. This CDR3 spans 13 amino acids. V was pared by 5 bases and J by 9 bases, with 7 bases of the junction left unmatched. The CDR3 nucleotides read TGTGCCAGCAGCGCCCGACTAGCTCCTGAGCAGTTCTTC. This gives the protein CASSARLAPEQFF.

The V gene is TRBV21-1, the J gene TRBJ2-2; the listed D gene, TRBD2, was not tested against the DNA. TRBV21-1 is a recognized pseudogene. This CDR3 spans 22 amino acids. Here the CDR3 DNA reads TGTGCCAGCAGGAATTGGAAATGGAGGACGACTAGCGGGAGTGAGAGTACCGGGGAGCTGTTTTTT. Translated: CASRNWKWRTTSGSESTGELFF.

This clone was seen a few times. The junction and the germline gene differ at one end; a read error may be behind it. This rearrangement joins TRBV2 to TRBJ2-7; D is unresolved. Germline V CDR1 and CDR2: SNHLY, FYNNEI. The CDR3 spans 13 residues. The CDR3 nucleotides are TGTGCCAGCATTGAAGGTGTCAACTACGGGCAGTACTTC. It translates to CASIEGVNYGQYF.

The genes are TRBV7-9 and TRBJ2-3, with 10 bases fitting TRBD2. V lost 4 bases and J lost 4; bases outside the gene matches: 14. The CDR3 runs to 18 residues. Germline-derived CDR1 and CDR2 are SEHNR and FQNEAQ (reference sequence). The chain's CDR3 is CASSSKLMLAGAADTQYF. DNA for the CDR3: TGTGCCAGCAGCTCAAAACTAATGCTAGCGGGAGCTGCAGATACGCAGTATTTT.

This chain connects TRBV14 to TRBJ1-1; 8 positions agree with TRBD1. The germline V gene encodes CDR1 SGHDN and CDR2 FVKESK. The CDR3 consists of 13 residues. V gave up 4 bases and J gave up 10 bases; unmatched junction bases: 8. The CDR3 loop is CASSPRGPTRAFF. The DNA for the CDR3 is TGTGCCAGCAGCCCCAGGGGGCCAACACGAGCTTTCTTT.

V gene TRBV30 combines with J gene TRBJ2-1, with 7 bases that match TRBD2. The trim removed 8 bases at V and 3 bases at J, leaving 7 bases unmatched. Germline V gives CDR1 GTSNPN, CDR2 SVGIG (reference sequence). The CDR3 has 13 amino acids. The CDR3 DNA reads as TGTGCCCTGTCATCGGGAGGCTACAATGAGCAGTTCTTC. It specifies CALSSGGYNEQFF.

The chain is built from TRBV7-9 and TRBJ2-5; a weak D match, TRBD2 (5 bases). V was trimmed by 5 bases and J by 5 bases, leaving 12 bases between them. In germline, CDR1 is SEHNR, CDR2 FQNEAQ (reference sequence). The CDR3 is 13 amino acids. The CDR3 bases are TGTGCCAGCAGCACACCGGGGATGGAGACCCAGTACTTC. Its protein product is CASSTPGMETQYF.

The rearrangement links TRBV19 to TRBJ1-3, with D possibly being TRBD1 (6 bases). Germline V gives CDR1 LNHDA, CDR2 SQIVND (reference sequence). Trimming cost V 7 bases and J 2 bases, with 21 bases left between them. The CDR3 extends over 17 amino acids. Here the CDR3 DNA reads TGTGCCAGTATGGGCTTGGGGTACAGGGTTACTGGAAACACCATATATTTT. Translated, it gives CASMGLGYRVTGNTIYF.

The chain couples TRBV7-9 to TRBJ2-2; D call uncertain. This CDR3 has 12 amino acids. The V end lost 7 bases, the J end lost 4 bases, and 7 bases lay between the germline ends. CDR1 is SEHNR and CDR2 is FQNEAQ in the germline V gene (reference sequence). Written as DNA, the CDR3 is TGTGCCAGCACCCCTCTCACCGGGGAGCTGTTTTTT. Its protein product is CASTPLTGELFF. Based on the CDR3 plus reference TRBV7-9 and TRBJ2-2, the full variable domain is DTGVSQNPRHKITKRGQNVTFRCDPISEHNRLYWYRQTLGQGPEFLTYFQNEAQLEKSRLLSDRFSAERPKGSFSTLEIQRTEQGDSAMYLCASTPLTGELFFGEGSRLTVL.

The chain carries TRBV6-1 and TRBJ2-7; D remains ambiguous. The CDR3 contains 15 residues. From germline, CDR1 is MNHNS and CDR2 SASEGT. The V gene lost 0 bases and the J gene lost 6 bases, with 15 bases spanning the gap. This chain's CDR3 is CASSEAEPRSSEQYF. CDR3 in DNA: TGTGCCAGCAGTGAAGCTGAACCAAGGAGTAGCGAGCAGTACTTC.

The gene calls are TRBV6-1 and TRBJ2-5; TRBD1 matches at 7 bases. V shed 6 bases and J 6 bases; nucleotides not matched to a gene: 7. This CDR3 comprises 13 residues. Germline assignment: CDR1 MNHNS and CDR2 SASEGT. CDR3 residues: CASSLTGRQTQYF. DNA for the CDR3: TGTGCCAGCAGCTTGACAGGGCGTCAGACCCAGTACTTC.

For the CDR3, the DNA is TGCGCCAGCAGCTTTGGTCCGGGGGAAAAACTGTTTTTT. Its protein is CASSFGPGEKLFF. V gene TRBV5-1 combines with J gene TRBJ1-4, with no clear D. The CDR3 spans 13 residues. The germline V and J ends were trimmed by 2 bases and 8 bases, with 10 bases remaining between them. Looked up from germline, CDR1 is SGHRS and CDR2 is YFSETQ.

The J gene is TRBJ1-2, the V gene TRBV30; D unresolved. The CDR3 is 14 amino acids. Germline lookup yields CDR1 GTSNPN and CDR2 SVGIG (reference sequence). With 2 bases removed from V and 8 bases from J, the gap between germline ends came to 18 bases. The CDR3 sequence: CAWSRWAVTEGYTF. The CDR3 coding sequence is TGTGCCTGGAGTCGGTGGGCTGTTACAGAGGGCTACACCTTC.

The CDR3 spells CASSSNRDAGVYEQYF. CDR3 in DNA: TGTGCCAGCAGTTCGAACAGGGACGCGGGAGTCTACGAGCAGTACTTC. The chain recombines TRBV27 with TRBJ2-7; the D gene is possibly TRBD2 (7 bases). Per germline, CDR1 MNHEY and CDR2 SMNVEV (reference sequence). The CDR3 length is 16 residues. The germline V and J ends were trimmed by 4 bases and 3 bases, with 19 bases remaining between them.

This rearrangement joins TRBV29-1 to TRBJ2-2, with D possibly matching TRBD2 (6 bases). Germline-derived CDR1 and CDR2 are SQVTM and ANQGSEA. The CDR3 totals 16 residues. V shed 0 bases and J shed 1 base, with 12 bases lying between them. For the CDR3, the DNA is TGCAGCGTTGAAGATGGGGCTAGCGAGAACACCGGGGAGCTGTTTTTT. It specifies CSVEDGASENTGELFF.

The chain is built from TRBV27 and TRBJ2-1; 10 bases map to TRBD2. Germline assignment: CDR1 MNHEY and CDR2 SMNVEV (reference sequence). J gave up 8 bases and V 6 bases, and 10 bases lay outside the gene matches. CDR3 length equals 15 residues. The CDR3 sequence is CASSVSSGRAYEQFF. In DNA form, the CDR3 reads TGTGCCAGCAGCGTTTCCAGCGGGAGGGCCTATGAGCAGTTCTTC.

The chain is built from TRBV27 and TRBJ2-7, with a weak D call TRBD2 (6 bases). The CDR3 contains 16 residues. V was trimmed by 2 bases and J by 4 bases, leaving 18 bases between them. Looked up from germline, CDR1 is MNHEY and CDR2 is SMNVEV (reference sequence). The CDR3 region has the DNA TGTGCCAGCAGTTTAATCGGGAGCGGCGGTTCGTACGAGCAGTACTTC. Translation: CASSLIGSGGSYEQYF.

This chain links TRBV29-1 with TRBJ2-7, with 7 positions matching TRBD2. This CDR3 contains 13 residues. V lost 4 bases to trimming and J lost 1 base; unmatched junction nucleotides: 4. Germline lookup yields CDR1 SQVTM and CDR2 ANQGSEA. The CDR3, as DNA: TGCAGCGTTGGGGACGGGGGGTCCTACGAGCAGTACTTC. Amino acids: CSVGDGGSYEQYF.

This clone was seen a handful of times. This chain links TRBV5-5 with TRBJ1-4; D is possibly TRBD1 (5 bases). The CDR3 totals 14 residues. CDR1 and CDR2 (germline): SGHKS, YYEKEE (reference sequence). The V gene lost 4 bases and the J gene lost 8 bases, with 15 bases spanning the gap. The CDR3 spells CASSGGGWQEKLFF. The CDR3 DNA follows: TGTGCCAGCAGCGGCGGGGGTTGGCAAGAAAAACTGTTTTTT. Full variable domain (rest looked up from reference TRBV5-5 and TRBJ1-4): DAGVTQSPTHLIKTRGQQVTLRCSPISGHKSVSWYQQVLGQGPQFIFQYYEKEERGRGNFPDRFSARQFPNYSSELNVNALLLGDSALYLCASSGGGWQEKLFFGSGTQLSVL.